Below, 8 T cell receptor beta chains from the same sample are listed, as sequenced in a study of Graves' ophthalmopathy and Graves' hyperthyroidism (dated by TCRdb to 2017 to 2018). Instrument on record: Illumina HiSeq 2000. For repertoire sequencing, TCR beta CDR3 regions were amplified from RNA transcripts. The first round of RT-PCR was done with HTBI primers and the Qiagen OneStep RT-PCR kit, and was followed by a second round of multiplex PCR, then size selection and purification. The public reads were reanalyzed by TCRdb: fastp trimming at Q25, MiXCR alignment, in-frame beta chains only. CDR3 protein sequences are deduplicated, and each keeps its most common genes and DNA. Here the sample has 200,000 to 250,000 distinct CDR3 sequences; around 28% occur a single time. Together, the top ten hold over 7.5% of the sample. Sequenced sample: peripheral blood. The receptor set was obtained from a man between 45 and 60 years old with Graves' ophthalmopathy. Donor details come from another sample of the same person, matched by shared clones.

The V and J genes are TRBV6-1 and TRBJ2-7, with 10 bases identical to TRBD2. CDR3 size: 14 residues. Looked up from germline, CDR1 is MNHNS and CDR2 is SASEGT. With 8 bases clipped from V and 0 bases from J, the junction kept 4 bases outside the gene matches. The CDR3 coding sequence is TGTGCCAGCCACTGGACTAGCGGCTCCTACGAGCAGTACTTC. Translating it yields CASHWTSGSYEQYF.

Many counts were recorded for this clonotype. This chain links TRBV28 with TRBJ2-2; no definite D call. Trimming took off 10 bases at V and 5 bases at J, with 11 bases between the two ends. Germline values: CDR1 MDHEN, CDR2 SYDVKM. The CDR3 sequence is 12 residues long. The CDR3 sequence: CATKVGTGELFF. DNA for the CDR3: TGTGCCACCAAAGTTGGAACCGGGGAGCTGTTTTTT.

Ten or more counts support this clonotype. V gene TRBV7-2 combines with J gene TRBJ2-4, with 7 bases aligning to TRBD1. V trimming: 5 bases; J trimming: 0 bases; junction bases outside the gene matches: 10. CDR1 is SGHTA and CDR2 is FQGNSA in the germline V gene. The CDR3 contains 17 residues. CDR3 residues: CASSTTGASSAKNIQYF. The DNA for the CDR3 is TGTGCCAGCAGCACCACAGGGGCCTCTTCAGCCAAAAACATTCAGTACTTC.

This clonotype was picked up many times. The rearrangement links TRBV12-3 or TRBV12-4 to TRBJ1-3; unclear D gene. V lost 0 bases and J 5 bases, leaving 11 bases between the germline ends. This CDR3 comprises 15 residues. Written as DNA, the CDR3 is TGTGCCAGCAGTTTAGCGGCGGGTTTTAGAAACACCATATATTTT. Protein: CASSLAAGFRNTIYF.

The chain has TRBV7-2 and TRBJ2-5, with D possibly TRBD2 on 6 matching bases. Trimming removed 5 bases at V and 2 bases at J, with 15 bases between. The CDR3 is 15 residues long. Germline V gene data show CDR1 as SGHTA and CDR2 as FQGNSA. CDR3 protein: CASSRRDEPQETQYF. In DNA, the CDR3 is TGTGCCAGCAGCCGGAGGGACGAACCACAAGAGACCCAGTACTTC.

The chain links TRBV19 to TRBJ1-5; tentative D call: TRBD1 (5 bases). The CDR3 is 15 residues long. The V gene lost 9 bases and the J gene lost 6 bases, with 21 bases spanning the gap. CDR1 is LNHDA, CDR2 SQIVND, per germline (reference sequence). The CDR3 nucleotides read TGTGCCAGCTTACGTGGGGGAATACCAGGTCAGCCCCAGCATTTT. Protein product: CASLRGGIPGQPQHF.

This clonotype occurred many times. The CDR3 is CSATTGRSAHEQYF. CDR3 nucleotide sequence: TGCAGTGCCACAACCGGACGATCGGCCCACGAGCAGTACTTC. The chain links TRBV20-1 to TRBJ2-7; the D is unclear. This CDR3 comprises 14 residues. Germline V gene sequence: CDR1 DFQATT, CDR2 SNEGSKA (reference sequence). Trimming pared 6 bases from V and 5 bases from J, leaving 20 bases between.

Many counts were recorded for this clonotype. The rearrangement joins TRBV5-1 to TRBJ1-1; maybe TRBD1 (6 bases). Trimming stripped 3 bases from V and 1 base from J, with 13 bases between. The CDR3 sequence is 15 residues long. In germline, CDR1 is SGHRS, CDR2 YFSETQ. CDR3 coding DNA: TGCGCCAGCAGCTCTGGAAGACAGGCGAACACTGAAGCTTTCTTT. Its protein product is CASSSGRQANTEAFF. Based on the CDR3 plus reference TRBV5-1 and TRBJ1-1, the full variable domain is KAGVTQTPRYLIKTRGQQVTLSCSPISGHRSVSWYQQTPGQGLQFLFEYFSETQRNKGNFPGRFSGRQFSNSRSEMNVSTLELGDSALYLCASSSGRQANTEAFFGQGTRLTVV.